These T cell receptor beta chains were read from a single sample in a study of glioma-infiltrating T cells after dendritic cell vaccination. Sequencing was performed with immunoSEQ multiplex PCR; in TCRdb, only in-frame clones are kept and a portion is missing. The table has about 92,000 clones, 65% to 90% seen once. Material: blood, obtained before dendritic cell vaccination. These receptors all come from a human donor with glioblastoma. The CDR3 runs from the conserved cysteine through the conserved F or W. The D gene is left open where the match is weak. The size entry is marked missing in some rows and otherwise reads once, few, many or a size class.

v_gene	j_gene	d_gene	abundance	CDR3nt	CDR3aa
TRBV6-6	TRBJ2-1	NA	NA	TGTGCCAGCAGTTACTCGAGTCTTGAGCAGTTCTTC	CASSYSSLEQFF
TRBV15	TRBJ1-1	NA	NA	TGTGCCACCAGCAGAGTGGGCGCCGTGTTCGCGACTGAAGCTTTCTTT	CATSRVGAVFATEAFF
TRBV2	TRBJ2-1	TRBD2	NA	TGTGCCAGCAGTGCCCTCACTAGCGGAGCTTCCAATGAGCAGTTCTTC	CASSALTSGASNEQFF
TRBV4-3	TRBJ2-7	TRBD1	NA	TGCGCCAGCAGCCGCAACAGCCAGGGGGTCTACGAGCAGTACTTC	CASSRNSQGVYEQYF
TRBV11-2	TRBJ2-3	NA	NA	TGTGCCAGCAGCTTAGACTTCGGTACAGATACGCAGTATTTT	CASSLDFGTDTQYF
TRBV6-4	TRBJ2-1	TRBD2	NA	TGTGCCAGCAGTGAGGCGGGGGGGAATGAGCAGTTCTTC	CASSEAGGNEQFF
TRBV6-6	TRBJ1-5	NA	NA	TGTGCCAGCAGTTCAGGTAGCAATCAGCCCCAGCATTTT	CASSSGSNQPQHF
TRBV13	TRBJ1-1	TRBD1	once	TGTGCCAGCAGCTTAGTTAGGGACAGGGGGCCGGACACTGAAGCTTTCTTT	CASSLVRDRGPDTEAFF
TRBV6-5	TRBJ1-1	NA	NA	TGTGCCAGCCGTCGTCGTGAGGCGAACACTGAAGCTTTCTTT	CASRRREANTEAFF
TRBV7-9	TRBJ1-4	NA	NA	TGTGCCAGCAGCGCCAGGGGCAGAGGGGAAAAACTGTTTTTT	CASSARGRGEKLFF
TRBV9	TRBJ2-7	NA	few	TGTGCCAGCAGCGTATTTGGGAGTTCATCGGTTGAGCAGTACTTC	CASSVFGSSSVEQYF
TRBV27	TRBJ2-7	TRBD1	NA	TGTGCCAGCAGTTCAGGGGGTCATCCCTACGAGCAGTACTTC	CASSSGGHPYEQYF
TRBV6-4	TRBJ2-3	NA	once	TGTGCCAGCAGTGGAATCCCCGGGGATACGCAGTATTTT	CASSGIPGDTQYF
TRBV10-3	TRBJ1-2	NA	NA	TGTGCCATCAGTGAGTCCGAGAATGGCTACACCTTC	CAISESENGYTF
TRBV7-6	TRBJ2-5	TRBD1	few	TGTGCCAGCAGCACTCATTTGACAGGGAAGACCCAGTACTTC	CASSTHLTGKTQYF
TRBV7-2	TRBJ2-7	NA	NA	TGTGCCAGCAGCTTAGGCAGAATCTACGAGCAGTACTTC	CASSLGRIYEQYF
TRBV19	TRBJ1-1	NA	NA	TGTGCCAGTAGTATTTCAGGGCGGAACACTGAAGCTTTCTTT	CASSISGRNTEAFF
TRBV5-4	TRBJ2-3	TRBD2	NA	TGTGCCAGCAGCTCCGGGACTAGCGGGGGATCCACAGATACGCAGTATTTT	CASSSGTSGGSTDTQYF
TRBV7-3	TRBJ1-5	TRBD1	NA	TGTGCCAGCAGAGTTACCCGGGACAGCTCCCCGAGGTGGGGGCCACACGCGCAGCCCCAGCATTTT	CASRVTRDSSPRWGPHAQPQHF
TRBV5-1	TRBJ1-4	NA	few	TGCGCCAGCAGCTTGGCCTCGGGGGGGAATGAAAAACTGTTTTTT	CASSLASGGNEKLFF
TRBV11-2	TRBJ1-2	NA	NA	TGTGCCAGCAGCTTTGCGGGGTTTGATTATGGCTACACCTTC	CASSFAGFDYGYTF
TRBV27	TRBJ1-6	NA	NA	TGTGCCAGCAGTTTCTTCGGGGGGGCGGGTTCACCCCTCCACTTT	CASSFFGGAGSPLHF
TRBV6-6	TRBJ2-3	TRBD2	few	TGTGCCAGCAGTTACGGCCTAGCGGGGAACACAGATACGCAGTATTTT	CASSYGLAGNTDTQYF
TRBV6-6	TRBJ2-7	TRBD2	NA	TGTGCCAGCAGAAAGAGCGGGATTTCCTACGAGCAGTACTTC	CASRKSGISYEQYF
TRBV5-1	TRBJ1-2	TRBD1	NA	TGCGCCAGCAGCAGGGGACAGGGAAACTATGGCTACACCTTC	CASSRGQGNYGYTF
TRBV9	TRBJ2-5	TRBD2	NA	TGTGCCAGCAGCGTAGAGGGCGGCGGGGGGCCCTCTCAAGAGACCCAGTACTTC	CASSVEGGGGPSQETQYF
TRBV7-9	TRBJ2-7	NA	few	TGTGCCAGCAGCTTGGGGAGGTACGAGCAGTACTTC	CASSLGRYEQYF
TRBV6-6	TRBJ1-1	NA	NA	TGTGCCAGCAGGGACACAAGGACAGCGGATCCCGACCCTTTCTTT	CASRDTRTADPDPFF
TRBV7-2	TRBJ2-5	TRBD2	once	TGTGCCAGCAGCTTATCTAGCGGGGCAAGAGAGACCCAGTACTTC	CASSLSSGARETQYF
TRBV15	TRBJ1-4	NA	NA	TGTGCCACCAGCAGAGGCCGAGCAACTAATGAAAAACTGTTTTTT	CATSRGRATNEKLFF
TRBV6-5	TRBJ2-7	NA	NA	TGTGCCAGCAGTTACTCCCCAACAGGGTACGAGCAGTACTTC	CASSYSPTGYEQYF
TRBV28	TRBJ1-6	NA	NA	TGTGCCAGCAGTATCCCTAATGCATTGGCGGAACTTTCACCCCTCCACTTT	CASSIPNALAELSPLHF
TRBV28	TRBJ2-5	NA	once	TGTGCCAGCAGTCCATTCAGGGTTCAGGAGACCCAGTACTTC	CASSPFRVQETQYF
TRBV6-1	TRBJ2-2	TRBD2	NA	TGTGCCAGCAGGATGACTAGCGGGCTGACCGGGGAGCTGTTTTTT	CASRMTSGLTGELFF
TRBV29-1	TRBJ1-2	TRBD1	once	TGCAGCGTGGGGGGGACAGGGCAAGAAAACGGCTATGGCTACACCTTC	CSVGGTGQENGYGYTF
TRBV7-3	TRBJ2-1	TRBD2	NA	TGTGCCAGCAGCTCCGTAGCGGGAGGACTTTACAATGAGCAGTTCTTC	CASSSVAGGLYNEQFF
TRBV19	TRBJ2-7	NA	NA	TGTGCCACCCAGGGTTCCTACGAGCAGTACTTC	CATQGSYEQYF
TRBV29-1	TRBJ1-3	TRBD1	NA	TGCAGCGTTGACTTCCGAAAGGACAGGGGGCTTGGAAACACCATATATTTT	CSVDFRKDRGLGNTIYF
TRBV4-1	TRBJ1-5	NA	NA	TGCGCCAGCAGCCACCCCCCCCCGGGCAATCAGCCCCAGCATTTT	CASSHPPPGNQPQHF
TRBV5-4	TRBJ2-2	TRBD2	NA	TGTGCCAGCAGCTTGGTGGCGGGAGGGCCCTACACCGGGGAGCTGTTTTTT	CASSLVAGGPYTGELFF
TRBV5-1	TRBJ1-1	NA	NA	TGCGCCACCGGGAGGGGCGGGGAACACGAAGCTTTCTTT	CATGRGGEHEAFF
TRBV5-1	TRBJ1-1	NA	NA	TGCGCCAGCGGACTATCGGTTGGTGTGAACACTGAAGCTTTCTTT	CASGLSVGVNTEAFF
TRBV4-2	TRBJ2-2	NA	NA	TGTGCCAGCAGCCAAGCTCGGGCCGGGGAGCTGTTTTTT	CASSQARAGELFF
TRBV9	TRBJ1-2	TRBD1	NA	TGTGCCAGCAGCTTCAGACAGGGGGGCTACACCTTC	CASSFRQGGYTF
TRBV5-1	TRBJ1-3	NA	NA	TGCGCCAGCAGCTTCCGGGGGGGAGATGGAAACACCATATATTTT	CASSFRGGDGNTIYF
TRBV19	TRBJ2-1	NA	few	TGTGCCAGTATGGGGGGTCCTAGTAGGGCTTACAATGAGCAGTTCTTC	CASMGGPSRAYNEQFF
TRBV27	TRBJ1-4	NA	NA	TGTGCCAGCAAGAGTTTAGACTTCGGACAGAATAATGAAAAACTGTTTTTT	CASKSLDFGQNNEKLFF
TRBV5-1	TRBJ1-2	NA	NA	TGCGCCAGCAGCTTAATGCCGCGGGAGCTTAACTATGGCTACACCTTC	CASSLMPRELNYGYTF
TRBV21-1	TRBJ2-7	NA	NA	TGTGCCAGCACCGACGGTGGGACTAGCGGGATTACCTACGAGCAGTACTTC	CASTDGGTSGITYEQYF
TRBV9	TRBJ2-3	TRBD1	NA	TGTGCCAGCAGCGAATGGGACAGTGGGACAGATACGCAGTATTTT	CASSEWDSGTDTQYF
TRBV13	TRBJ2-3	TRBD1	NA	TGTGCCACGCCTCCTCGGGACAGATTCACAGATACGCAGTATTTT	CATPPRDRFTDTQYF
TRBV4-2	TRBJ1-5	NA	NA	TGTGCCAGCAGCCAAGCACTAGATAGCAATCAGCCCCAGCATTTT	CASSQALDSNQPQHF